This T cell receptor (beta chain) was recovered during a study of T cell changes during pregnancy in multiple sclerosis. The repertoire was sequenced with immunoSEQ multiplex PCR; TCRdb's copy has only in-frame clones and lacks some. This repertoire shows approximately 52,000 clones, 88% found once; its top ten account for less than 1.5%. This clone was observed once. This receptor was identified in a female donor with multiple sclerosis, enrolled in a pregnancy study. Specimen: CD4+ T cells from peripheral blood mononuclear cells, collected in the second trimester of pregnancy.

CDR3 nucleotides: TGTGCCAGCAGCTTGTCACAGGGTAGGGGGGAGACCCAGTACTTC. Its translation is CASSLSQGRGETQYF. The chain couples TRBV5-4 to TRBJ2-5; tentatively, D is TRBD1 (6 bases). From germline, CDR1 is SGHNT and CDR2 YYREEE (reference sequence). The CDR3 is made up of 15 amino acids. The V gene lost 1 base and the J gene lost 5 bases, with 15 bases spanning the gap.